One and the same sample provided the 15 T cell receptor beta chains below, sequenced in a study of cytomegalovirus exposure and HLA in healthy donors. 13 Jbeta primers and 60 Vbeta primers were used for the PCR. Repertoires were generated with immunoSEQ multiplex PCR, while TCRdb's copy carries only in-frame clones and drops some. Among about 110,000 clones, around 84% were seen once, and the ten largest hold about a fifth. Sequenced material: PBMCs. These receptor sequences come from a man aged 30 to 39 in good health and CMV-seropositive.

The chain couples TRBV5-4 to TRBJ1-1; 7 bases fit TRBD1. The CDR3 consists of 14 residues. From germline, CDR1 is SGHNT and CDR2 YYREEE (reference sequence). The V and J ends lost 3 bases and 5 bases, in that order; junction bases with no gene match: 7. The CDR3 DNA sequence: TGTGCCAGCAGCTCCTTAGACAGGGCGACTGAAGCTTTCTTT. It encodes CASSSLDRATEAFF.

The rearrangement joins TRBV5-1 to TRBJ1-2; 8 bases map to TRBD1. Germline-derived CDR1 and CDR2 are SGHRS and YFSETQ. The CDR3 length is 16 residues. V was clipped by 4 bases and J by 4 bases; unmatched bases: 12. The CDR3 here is CASSPRTGKSSYGYTF. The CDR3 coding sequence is TGCGCCAGCAGCCCCAGGACAGGGAAATCATCCTATGGCTACACCTTC.

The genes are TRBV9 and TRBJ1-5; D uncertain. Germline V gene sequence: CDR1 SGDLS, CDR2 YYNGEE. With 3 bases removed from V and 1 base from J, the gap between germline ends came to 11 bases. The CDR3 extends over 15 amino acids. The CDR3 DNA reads TGTGCCAGCAGCGCATCGTTCCGGAGCAATCAGCCCCAGCATTTT. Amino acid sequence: CASSASFRSNQPQHF.

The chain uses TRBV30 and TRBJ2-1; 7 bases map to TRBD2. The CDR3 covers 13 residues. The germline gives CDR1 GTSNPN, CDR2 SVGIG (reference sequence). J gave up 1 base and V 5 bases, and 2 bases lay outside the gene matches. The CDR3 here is CAWGAGSYNEQFF. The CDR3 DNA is TGTGCCTGGGGAGCGGGGTCCTACAATGAGCAGTTCTTC.

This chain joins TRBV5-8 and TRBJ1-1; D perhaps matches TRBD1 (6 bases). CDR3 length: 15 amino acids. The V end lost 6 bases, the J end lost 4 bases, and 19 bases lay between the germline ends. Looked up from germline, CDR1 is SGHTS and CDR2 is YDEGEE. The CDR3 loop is CASTVSPGHLTEAFF. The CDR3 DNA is TGTGCCAGCACCGTCTCACCGGGACACCTCACTGAAGCTTTCTTT.

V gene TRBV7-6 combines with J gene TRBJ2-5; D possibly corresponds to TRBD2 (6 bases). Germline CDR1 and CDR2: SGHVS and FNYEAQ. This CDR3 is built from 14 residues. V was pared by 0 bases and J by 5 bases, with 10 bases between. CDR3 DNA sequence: TGTGCCAGCAGCTTAGCCAGCGGGTGGGAGACCCAGTACTTC. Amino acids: CASSLASGWETQYF.

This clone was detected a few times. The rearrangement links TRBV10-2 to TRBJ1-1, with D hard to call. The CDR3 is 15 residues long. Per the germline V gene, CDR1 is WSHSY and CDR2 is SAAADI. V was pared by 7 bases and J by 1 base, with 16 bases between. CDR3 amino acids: CASIREGGGNTEAFF. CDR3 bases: TGCGCCAGCATCCGGGAGGGTGGAGGGAACACTGAAGCTTTCTTT.

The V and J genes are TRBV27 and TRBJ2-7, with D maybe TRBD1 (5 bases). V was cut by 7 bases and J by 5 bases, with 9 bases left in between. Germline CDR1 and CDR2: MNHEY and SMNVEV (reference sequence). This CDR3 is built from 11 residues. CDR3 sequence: CASKGCHEQYV. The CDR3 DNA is TGTGCCAGCAAGGGGTGCCACGAGCAGTACGTC.

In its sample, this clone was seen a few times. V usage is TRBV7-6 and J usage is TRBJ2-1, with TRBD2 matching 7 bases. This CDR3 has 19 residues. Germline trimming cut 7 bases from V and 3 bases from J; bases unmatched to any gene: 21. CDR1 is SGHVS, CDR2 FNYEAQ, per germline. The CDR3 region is CASKDFWFLAANIYNEQFF. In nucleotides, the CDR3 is TGTGCCAGCAAAGACTTCTGGTTTCTAGCGGCCAATATCTACAATGAGCAGTTCTTC.

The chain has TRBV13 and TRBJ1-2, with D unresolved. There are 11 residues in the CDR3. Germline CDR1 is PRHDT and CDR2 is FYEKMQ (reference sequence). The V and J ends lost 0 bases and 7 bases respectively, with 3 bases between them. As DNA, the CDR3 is TGTGCCAGCAGCTTAGGGGCTGGCTACACCTTC. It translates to CASSLGAGYTF.

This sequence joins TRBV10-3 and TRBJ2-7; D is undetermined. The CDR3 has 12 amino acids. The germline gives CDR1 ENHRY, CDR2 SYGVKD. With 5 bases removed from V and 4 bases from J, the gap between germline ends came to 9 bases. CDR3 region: CAISTQKYEQYF. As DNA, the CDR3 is TGTGCCATCAGTACCCAGAAATACGAGCAGTACTTC.

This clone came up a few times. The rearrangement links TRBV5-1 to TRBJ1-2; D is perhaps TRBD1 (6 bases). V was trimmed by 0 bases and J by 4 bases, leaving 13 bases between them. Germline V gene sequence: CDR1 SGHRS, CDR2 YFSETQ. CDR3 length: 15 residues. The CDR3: CASSLETGKTYGYTF. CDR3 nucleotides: TGCGCCAGCAGCTTGGAAACAGGGAAGACCTATGGCTACACCTTC.

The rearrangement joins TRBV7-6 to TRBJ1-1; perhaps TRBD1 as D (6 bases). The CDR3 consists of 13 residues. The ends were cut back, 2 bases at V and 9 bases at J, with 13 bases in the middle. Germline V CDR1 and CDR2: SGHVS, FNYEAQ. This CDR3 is CASSLYRTAQAFF. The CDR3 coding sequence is TGTGCCAGCAGCTTATACCGGACAGCACAAGCTTTCTTT.

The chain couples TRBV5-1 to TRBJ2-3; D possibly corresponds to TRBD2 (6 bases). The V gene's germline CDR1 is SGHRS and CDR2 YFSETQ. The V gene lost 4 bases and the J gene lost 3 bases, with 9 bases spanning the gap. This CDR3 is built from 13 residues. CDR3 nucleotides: TGCGCCAGCAGCGCCCGGGGGACAGATACGCAGTATTTT. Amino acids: CASSARGTDTQYF.

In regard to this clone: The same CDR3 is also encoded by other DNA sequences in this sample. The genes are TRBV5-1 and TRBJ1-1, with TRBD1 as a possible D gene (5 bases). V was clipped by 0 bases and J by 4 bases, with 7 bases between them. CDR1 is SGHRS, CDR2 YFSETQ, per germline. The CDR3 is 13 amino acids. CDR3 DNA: TGCGCCAGCAGCTTGGGGGGGGGCACTGAAGCTTTCTTT. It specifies CASSLGGGTEAFF.